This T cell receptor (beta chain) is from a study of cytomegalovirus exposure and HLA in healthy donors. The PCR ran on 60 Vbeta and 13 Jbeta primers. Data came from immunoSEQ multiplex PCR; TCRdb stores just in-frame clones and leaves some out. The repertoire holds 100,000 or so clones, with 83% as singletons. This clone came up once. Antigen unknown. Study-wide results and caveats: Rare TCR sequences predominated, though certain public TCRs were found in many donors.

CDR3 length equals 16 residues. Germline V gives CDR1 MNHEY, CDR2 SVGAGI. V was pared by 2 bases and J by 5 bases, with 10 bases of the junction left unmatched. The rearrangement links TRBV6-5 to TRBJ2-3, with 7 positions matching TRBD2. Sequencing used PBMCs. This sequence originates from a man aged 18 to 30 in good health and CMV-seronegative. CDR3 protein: CASSYGGAGEEDTQYF. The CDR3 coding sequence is TGTGCCAGCAGTTACGGTGGGGCGGGGGAGGAAGATACGCAGTATTTT.